The clone carrying this T cell receptor beta chain was counted a few times. This specimen belongs to a study of shared clonotypes between healthy human individuals. CDR1 is SQVTM and CDR2 is ANQGSEA in the germline V gene. This CDR3 has 13 amino acids. A CD45RA+ naive subset and a CD45RA-negative memory subset were split from CD4+ cells. Profiling relied on immunoSEQ multiplex PCR, and the TCRdb table lists in-frame clones only, not all of them. The top ten clones hold approximately 1.5% of a sample with 950,000 to 1,300,000 clones, about 80% of them seen once. This TCR derives from a man aged 18-30 years in good health. The rearrangement uses TRBV29-1 and TRBJ2-5, with D unclear. The assigned J gene may be wrong: the sequence end matches TRBJ2-7 better. Source material: memory CD4+ T cells sorted from blood. Subset in this sample: CD45RA-negative fraction. The CDR3 DNA reads TGCAGCGTTGAAACAGTGAGCTCCTACGAGCAGTACTTC. Its translation is CSVETVSSYEQYF.